This entry lists 29 T cell receptor beta chains sequenced from one sample in a study of radiotherapy plus CTLA-4 blockade in lung cancer. TCRdb's table, derived via immunoSEQ multiplex PCR, lists solely in-frame clones and lacks some. The sample has roughly 48,000 clones, roughly four fifths seen once. Material: peripheral blood, obtained from a patient treated with radiotherapy plus ipilimumab. The receptors stem from a human donor with non-small cell lung cancer who had stable disease on radiotherapy plus ipilimumab.

The chain uses TRBV7-7 and TRBJ2-3; TRBD1 or TRBD2 may be the D gene (5 bases each). Between the trimmed V and J ends, which lost 3 bases and 4 bases, there was a span of 14 bases. The CDR3 totals 15 residues. Germline assignment: CDR1 SSHAT and CDR2 FNYEAQ (reference sequence). This CDR3 reads CASSFGGGTADTQYF. CDR3 coding DNA: TGTGCCAGCAGCTTCGGTGGGGGAACCGCAGATACGCAGTATTTT.

This chain connects TRBV6-5 to TRBJ2-2; no firm D call. The CDR3 has 13 residues. The germline gives CDR1 MNHEY, CDR2 SVGAGI. V was pared by 5 bases and J by 5 bases, with 9 bases between. The CDR3 spells CASSGLWTGELFF. Here the CDR3 DNA reads TGTGCCAGCAGTGGGCTTTGGACCGGGGAGCTGTTTTTT.

In this sample, this clone turned up a few times. The CDR3 DNA follows: TGTGCCAGCAGCGAAACAGCGAACACTGAAGCTTTCTTT. Translated: CASSETANTEAFF. The chain is built from TRBV7-9 and TRBJ1-1; no reliable D call. V dropped 5 bases and J dropped 1 base, with 8 bases sitting between them. The CDR3 contains 13 residues. Germline CDR1 is SEHNR and CDR2 is FQNEAQ (reference sequence).

The chain joins TRBV13 to TRBJ2-1; D not certain. Germline lookup yields CDR1 PRHDT and CDR2 FYEKMQ (reference sequence). Trimming pared 0 bases from V and 8 bases from J, leaving 5 bases between. This CDR3 is built from 12 residues. CDR3 sequence: CASSLGRHEQFF. The CDR3 region has the DNA TGTGCCAGCAGCTTAGGTCGGCATGAGCAGTTCTTC.

V and J are TRBV5-4 and TRBJ2-3; D remains ambiguous. Per germline, CDR1 SGHNT and CDR2 YYREEE (reference sequence). The CDR3 sequence is 13 residues long. Trimming took 4 bases from V and 7 from J, leaving 13 bases between them. The CDR3 loop is CASSPTASNTQYF. CDR3 DNA: TGTGCCAGCAGCCCGACTGCCTCGAATACGCAGTATTTT. The variable domain in full, completed from reference TRBV5-4 and TRBJ2-3, reads ETGVTQSPTHLIKTRGQQVTLRCSSQSGHNTVSWYQQALGQGPQFIFQYYREEENGRGNFPPRFSGLQFPNYSSELNVNALELDDSALYLCASSPTASNTQYFGPGTRLTVL.

The CDR3 protein is CASGSTMNTEAFF. CDR3 DNA: TGTGCCAGCGGCAGTACCATGAACACTGAAGCTTTCTTT. This chain uses TRBV5-4 with TRBJ1-1; D is ambiguous. The CDR3 length is 13 residues. CDR1 and CDR2 (germline): SGHNT, YYREEE (reference sequence). The ends were cut back, 7 bases at V and 0 bases at J, with 10 bases in the middle.

The chain is built from TRBV7-2 and TRBJ2-5; TRBD1 matches 7 bases. The CDR3 consists of 15 residues. Losses at the gene ends were 4 bases for V and 2 bases for J; bases not matched to a gene: 7. In germline, CDR1 is SGHTA, CDR2 FQGNSA. CDR3 nucleotides: TGTGCCAGCAGCTCCTGGGGCAGGGGGCAAGAGACCCAGTACTTC. Translated: CASSSWGRGQETQYF.

This clone was seen a handful of times. The chain links TRBV2 to TRBJ2-1, with D perhaps matching TRBD1 or TRBD2 (5 bases each). CDR1 and CDR2 (germline): SNHLY, FYNNEI. The CDR3 is made up of 13 amino acids. V shed 4 bases and J shed 3 bases, with 7 bases lying between them. CDR3 nucleotides: TGTGCCAGCAGTGTGGGGGACTACAATGAGCAGTTCTTC. Translation gives CASSVGDYNEQFF.

J is TRBJ2-3 and V is TRBV7-8; no firm D call. Germline V lookup: CDR1 SGHVS, CDR2 FQNEAQ. The V gene lost 5 bases and the J gene lost 0 bases, with 9 bases spanning the gap. This CDR3 is built from 14 residues. DNA for the CDR3: TGTGCCAGCAGCGACAAACTCAGCACAGATACGCAGTATTTT. Amino acid sequence: CASSDKLSTDTQYF.

V gene TRBV19 combines with J gene TRBJ2-5; the D gene is possibly TRBD1 (5 bases). The CDR3 has 15 amino acids. CDR1 and CDR2 (germline): LNHDA, SQIVND (reference sequence). Deletions cut 0 bases from V and 5 bases from J, with 13 bases between. The CDR3 loop reads CASSIDPRGGETQYF. The CDR3, as DNA: TGTGCCAGTAGTATAGATCCAAGGGGTGGGGAGACCCAGTACTTC.

The chain has TRBV6-6 and TRBJ2-5; D may be TRBD1 or TRBD2 (5 bases each). Germline V gene data show CDR1 as MNHNY and CDR2 as SVGAGI (reference sequence). Trimming took off 6 bases at V and 7 bases at J, with 18 bases between the two ends. The CDR3 is 14 residues long. The chain's CDR3 is CASRPRDLVLTQYF. CDR3 bases: TGTGCCAGCAGACCCAGGGACCTAGTCTTGACCCAGTACTTC.

This clone was seen only once. The chain uses TRBV6-6 and TRBJ2-7; either TRBD1 or TRBD2 may supply D (5 bases each). CDR1 is MNHNY, CDR2 SVGAGI, per germline (reference sequence). This CDR3 has 15 amino acids. Deletions cut 2 bases from V and 7 bases from J, with 18 bases between. CDR3 DNA sequence: TGTGCCAGCAGTTACGACGGGACCCAGGTTCTAGAGCAGTACGTC. It specifies CASSYDGTQVLEQYV.

V usage is TRBV6-5 and J usage is TRBJ1-6; TRBD1 matches at 8 bases. Germline loops: CDR1 MNHEY, CDR2 SVGAGI. The CDR3 is 15 residues long. V was clipped by 7 bases and J by 10 bases; unmatched bases: 12. CDR3 in DNA: TGTGCCAGCACCCGACAGGGGCCCCTTCAATCACCCCTCCACTTT. Protein product: CASTRQGPLQSPLHF.

This clone has only a few counts. The chain uses TRBV7-6 and TRBJ1-3, with D hard to call. V was clipped by 1 base and J by 0 bases, with 13 bases between them. CDR1 and CDR2 (germline): SGHVS, FNYEAQ. The CDR3 has 17 amino acids. The CDR3: CASSLESRLRSGNTIYF. In DNA, the CDR3 is TGTGCCAGCAGCTTAGAAAGTAGGCTTCGCTCTGGAAACACCATATATTTT. The whole variable domain, remainder taken from reference TRBV7-6 and TRBJ1-3, is GAGVSQSPRYKVTKRGQDVALRCDPISGHVSLYWYRQALGQGPEFLTYFNYEAQQDKSGLPNDRFSAERPEGSISTLTIQRTEQRDSAMYRCASSLESRLRSGNTIYFGEGSWLTVV.

The rearrangement links TRBV7-8 to TRBJ1-1, with 11 bases matching TRBD1. V lost 4 bases and J lost 6; bases outside the gene matches: 10. The length of the CDR3 is 16 residues. The germline CDR1 and CDR2 sequences are SGHVS and FQNEAQ. The CDR3 loop reads CASSSLRDRGVSEAFF. CDR3 bases: TGTGCCAGCAGCTCGCTAAGGGACAGGGGGGTTTCTGAAGCTTTCTTT. Variable domain in full (rest from reference TRBV7-8 and TRBJ1-1): GAGVSQSPRYKVAKRGQDVALRCDPISGHVSLFWYQQALGQGPEFLTYFQNEAQLDKSGLPSDRFFAERPEGSVSTLKIQRTQQEDSAVYLCASSSLRDRGVSEAFFGQGTRLTVV.

The chain combines TRBV11-3 with TRBJ1-2, with a weak D call TRBD1 (5 bases). Trimming stripped 0 bases from V and 7 bases from J, with 6 bases between. The CDR3 has 12 amino acids. The germline V gene has CDR1 SGHNT and CDR2 YENEEA. The DNA for the CDR3 is TGTGCCAGCAGCTTAGATGGGGCTGGCTACACCTTC. Translating gives CASSLDGAGYTF.

V and J are TRBV7-9 and TRBJ2-1, with D possibly matching TRBD2 (6 bases). Trimming cost V 5 bases and J 0 bases, with 11 bases left between them. Germline V gene sequence: CDR1 SEHNR, CDR2 FQNEAQ (reference sequence). The CDR3 is made up of 15 amino acids. CDR3 in amino acids: CASSRGTVSYNEQFF. CDR3 coding DNA: TGTGCCAGCAGCCGGGGGACGGTCTCCTACAATGAGCAGTTCTTC.

The chain links TRBV6-5 to TRBJ1-2; a weak D match, TRBD1 (5 bases). V lost 6 bases, J lost 2 bases, and 7 bases lay in between. Germline assignment: CDR1 MNHEY and CDR2 SVGAGI. This CDR3 is built from 12 residues. This CDR3 reads CASRQENYGYTF. The CDR3 DNA reads as TGTGCCAGCAGACAGGAGAACTATGGCTACACCTTC.

The V call is TRBV6-1, the J call TRBJ1-2; TRBD1 matches 10 bases. V dropped 10 bases and J dropped 3; count of bases not matched to a gene: 11. Per germline, CDR1 MNHNS and CDR2 SASEGT. This CDR3 contains 15 residues. As DNA, the CDR3 is TGTGCCATAGCCCGGGACAGGGGCTTCGACTATGGCTACACCTTC. Encoded protein: CAIARDRGFDYGYTF.

This clone turned up a few times. V and J are TRBV7-2 and TRBJ2-1; D remains ambiguous. V was trimmed by 4 bases and J by 8 bases, leaving 9 bases between them. There are 12 residues in the CDR3. CDR1 is SGHTA and CDR2 is FQGNSA in the germline V gene. In nucleotides, the CDR3 is TGTGCCAGCAGCTGGTCGGTGCATGAGCAGTTCTTC. Translated: CASSWSVHEQFF.

This clone has a handful of counts. The V call is TRBV19, the J call TRBJ2-5; TRBD2 matches 11 bases. CDR3 length: 15 amino acids. Trimming removed 8 bases from V and 4 bases from J; junction bases left unmatched: 9. The germline V gene has CDR1 LNHDA and CDR2 SQIVND (reference sequence). As DNA, the CDR3 is TGTGCCAGTCGGCCGCTAGCGGGGGGCGGAGAGACCCAGTACTTC. Translation gives CASRPLAGGGETQYF.

V gene TRBV2 combines with J gene TRBJ1-2; the D gene is possibly TRBD1 (6 bases). Deletions cut 9 bases from V and 6 bases from J, with 17 bases between. The germline gives CDR1 SNHLY, CDR2 FYNNEI. This CDR3 has 13 amino acids. CDR3 protein: CARQERGVNGYTF. CDR3 DNA: TGTGCCAGACAAGAAAGGGGGGTGAATGGCTACACCTTC.

The chain combines TRBV19 with TRBJ2-2, with a tentative D call TRBD2 (6 bases). The length of the CDR3 is 14 residues. Between the trimmed V and J ends, which lost 7 bases and 1 base, there was a span of 10 bases. CDR1 LNHDA and CDR2 SQIVND come from the germline V gene (reference sequence). This CDR3 reads CASIGTGNTGELFF. The CDR3 DNA is TGTGCCAGTATCGGGACTGGGAACACCGGGGAGCTGTTTTTT. The entire variable domain, with the rest obtained from reference TRBV19 and TRBJ2-2, is as follows: DGGITQSPKYLFRKEGQNVTLSCEQNLNHDAMYWYRQDPGQGLRLIYYSQIVNDFQKGDIAEGYSVSREKKESFPLTVTSAQKNPTAFYLCASIGTGNTGELFFGEGSRLTVL.

This clone was seen only once. The chain recombines TRBV5-1 with TRBJ2-7; D remains unclear. This CDR3 has 18 amino acids. CDR1 is SGHRS and CDR2 is YFSETQ in the germline V gene. Trimming left V 0 bases short and J 3 bases short, with 22 bases between. The CDR3 is CASSLDLDGSNTRYEQYF. DNA of the CDR3: TGCGCCAGCAGCTTGGACTTGGACGGTTCCAATACCCGCTACGAGCAGTACTTC.

The chain couples TRBV9 to TRBJ1-1; no clear D gene. V dropped 0 bases and J dropped 0 bases, with 6 bases sitting between them. CDR1 is SGDLS and CDR2 is YYNGEE in the germline V gene. This CDR3 spans 14 amino acids. The CDR3 DNA follows: TGTGCCAGCAGCGTAGCCGGGCTGAACACTGAAGCTTTCTTT. It is translated as CASSVAGLNTEAFF.

The rearrangement joins TRBV4-2 to TRBJ1-2, with 8 positions matching TRBD1. The CDR3 has 15 residues. Germline lookup yields CDR1 LGHNA and CDR2 YNFKEQ. The V segment lost 0 bases and the J segment 4 bases; nucleotides outside the gene matches: 4. In DNA, the CDR3 is TGTGCCAGCAGCCAAGACAAACAGGGGGGCTATGGCTACACCTTC. Amino acids: CASSQDKQGGYGYTF.

In this sample, this clone turned up a few times. The CDR3 sequence: CASSPGGDRRGGRQFF. CDR3 sequence (DNA): TGTGCCAGTAGTCCCGGGGGCGACCGGCGGGGGGGCAGGCAGTTCTTC. This chain joins TRBV19 and TRBJ2-1; 9 nucleotides agree with TRBD2. The germline CDR1 and CDR2 sequences are LNHDA and SQIVND (reference sequence). Trimming took 5 bases from V and 12 from J; bases not matched to a gene: 17. This CDR3 region has 16 residues. Variable domain in full (rest from reference TRBV19 and TRBJ2-1): DGGITQSPKYLFRKEGQNVTLSCEQNLNHDAMYWYRQDPGQGLRLIYYSQIVNDFQKGDIAEGYSVSREKKESFPLTVTSAQKNPTAFYLCASSPGGDRRGGRQFFGPGTRLTVL.

As concerns this clone: At the DNA level, this CDR3 is encoded by other sequences in the same sample as well. The genes are TRBV2 and TRBJ1-2, with a weak D call TRBD1 (5 bases). CDR1 and CDR2 from the germline V gene are SNHLY and FYNNEI. Deletions cut 2 bases from V and 4 bases from J, with 8 bases between. The CDR3 spans 13 residues. CDR3 in amino acids: CASSEQGAYGYTF. The CDR3 DNA sequence: TGTGCCAGCAGTGAACAAGGGGCCTATGGCTACACCTTC.

The rearrangement links TRBV29-1 to TRBJ1-1; D may be TRBD1 (5 bases). Trimming shortened V by 7 bases and J by 8 bases, and 20 bases separated the two germline ends. CDR3 length equals 13 residues. Looked up from germline, CDR1 is SQVTM and CDR2 is ANQGSEA. The chain's CDR3 is CSAETLRGAEAFF. The CDR3 DNA sequence: TGCAGCGCTGAGACTCTAAGGGGTGCCGAAGCTTTCTTT.